This T cell receptor beta chain is from a study of blood T cell repertoires in COVID-19. The overall study: Specimens from acute and convalescent COVID-19 originated in the United States, Italy and Spain. The cDNA or gDNA used as material had been derived from T cells, B-cell-depleted T cells, or PBMCs.

Which cohort a participant joined came from the clinical history participants gave. The germline V gene has CDR1 SGHRS and CDR2 YFSETQ. Trimming at V came to 4 bases and at J to 2 bases, leaving 9 bases not matched to a gene. The CDR3 totals 15 residues. Original methodology: Amplification of reference gene primers provided the estimated nucleated cell counts. TCRdb's table, derived via immunoSEQ multiplex PCR, lists solely in-frame clones and lacks some. The V and J calls and the clone size are those of that table, but D and trimming were determined from the DNA. The sample lists fewer than 250,000 clones, approximately 85% occurring once.

The receptor was isolated from a woman aged 45-65 years with acute COVID-19. V usage is TRBV5-1 and J usage is TRBJ2-7; 7 bases agree with TRBD1. Sequences were obtained from PBMCs or T cells enriched from blood (not recorded which). The CDR3 region has the DNA TGCGCCAGCAGCCCAGGACAGGCGCCACCCTACGAGCAGTACTTC. This encodes CASSPGQAPPYEQYF.